This T cell receptor beta chain was documented in a study of shared clonotypes between healthy human individuals. Per sorted-subset replicate PCR, input was around 200 ng DNA, representing around 28,000 T cell genomes. Some clones are missing from TCRdb's copy, which holds only in-frame ones; the method was immunoSEQ multiplex PCR. Seen here are 2 million to 2.5 million clones, approximately 96% observed once, and the top ten hold less than 0.15%. CDR1 LGHNA and CDR2 YSLEER come from the germline V gene. V gave up 0 bases and J gave up 6 bases, with 12 bases separating them. This CDR3 is built from 15 residues. This clone has a single count. Its antigen is currently unknown. General study points: When naive CD4 clonotypes were compared across a few donors, approximately 5% were shared.

Input material: naive CD4+ T cells sorted from blood. Subset reported: CD45RA+ positively selected. The V call is TRBV4-3, the J call TRBJ2-1; the D gene is possibly TRBD2 (5 bases). This receptor was taken from a man between 18 and 35 years old in good health. The CDR3 bases are TGCGCCAGCAGCCAAGAACTAGGGCCCACCAATGAGCAGTTCTTC. Translating it yields CASSQELGPTNEQFF.